Following are 24 T cell receptor beta chains from one sample sequenced in a study of T-cell memory formation after mild COVID-19. TCRdb re-analysed the 5' RACE reads in MiXCR, keeping a single row per CDR3 protein. The sample contains about 350,000 distinct CDR3 sequences, over 25% of which appear only once. The sample was PBMCs or a T cell subset sorted from them (not recorded which). All receptors derive from an adult woman who had mild COVID-19 (a few samples of this study predate the infection). Cell type and time point are not known.

This clonotype was counted a single time. The chain combines TRBV6-5 with TRBJ1-1; no clear D gene. CDR3 length: 17 amino acids. CDR1 and CDR2 from the germline V gene are MNHEY and SVGAGI. V gave up 2 bases and J gave up 0 bases, with 16 bases separating them. DNA of the CDR3: TGTGCCAGCAGTTACGCTCGCAGCCAATCGATGAACACTGAAGCTTTCTTT. As protein: CASSYARSQSMNTEAFF.

The DNA of the CDR3 is TGTGCCAGTAGTGGGGGACTAGCGGGAGCCTACGAGCAGTACTTC. This encodes CASSGGLAGAYEQYF. The chain uses TRBV19 and TRBJ2-7; 14 bases match TRBD2. V was clipped by 5 bases and J by 2 bases; unmatched bases: 2. CDR3 length: 15 amino acids. Germline CDR1 and CDR2: LNHDA and SQIVND (reference sequence).

A few counts support this clonotype. The V and J genes are TRBV11-2 and TRBJ2-1; a weak D match, TRBD2 (6 bases). The V gene lost 5 bases and the J gene lost 2 bases, with 13 bases spanning the gap. Germline V gene sequence: CDR1 SGHAT, CDR2 FQNNGV. CDR3 length: 15 residues. Written as DNA, the CDR3 is TGTGCCAGCAGCCTCAGCGGGCGGACCTACAATGAGCAGTTCTTC. Translated: CASSLSGRTYNEQFF.

This clonotype showed up just a few times. V and J are TRBV7-9 and TRBJ2-7, with D possibly matching TRBD2 (6 bases). CDR1 and CDR2 from the germline V gene are SEHNR and FQNEAQ (reference sequence). The CDR3 spans 13 residues. Trimming cost V 9 bases and J 2 bases, with 14 bases left between them. Written as DNA, the CDR3 is TGTGCCAGTTCGGTAGCGGAGACCTACGAGCAGTACTTC. This sequence encodes CASSVAETYEQYF.

This clonotype was counted a few times. V gene TRBV7-2 combines with J gene TRBJ2-3; the D gene is possibly TRBD1 (7 bases). The CDR3 has 18 residues. Germline V gene lookup returns CDR1 SGHTA and CDR2 FQGNSA. Trimming removed 5 bases from V and 4 bases from J, with 25 bases in between. The CDR3 nucleotides are TGTGCCAGCAGCCCTCCTCTTGGGGGGAGAGGGGGCCCAGATACGCAGTATTTT. Translation gives CASSPPLGGRGGPDTQYF.

This clonotype has more than one count but fewer than ten. The chain combines TRBV7-9 with TRBJ2-2; D may be TRBD1 (5 bases). The CDR3 has 15 residues. V lost 5 bases and J 3 bases, leaving 13 bases between the germline ends. The germline CDR1 and CDR2 sequences are SEHNR and FQNEAQ (reference sequence). This chain's CDR3 is CASSLTRADTGELFF. In DNA, the CDR3 is TGTGCCAGCAGCCTCACCAGGGCCGACACCGGGGAGCTGTTTTTT. The whole variable domain, remainder taken from reference TRBV7-9 and TRBJ2-2, is DTGVSQNPRHKITKRGQNVTFRCDPISEHNRLYWYRQTLGQGPEFLTYFQNEAQLEKSRLLSDRFSAERPKGSFSTLEIQRTEQGDSAMYLCASSLTRADTGELFFGEGSRLTVL.

This clonotype has ten or more counts. The chain carries TRBV12-3 or TRBV12-4 and TRBJ2-6; D is possibly TRBD1 (6 bases). This CDR3 has 15 amino acids. Trimming stripped 5 bases from V and 4 bases from J, with 12 bases between. This chain's CDR3 is CASSGTGSGANVLTF. Written as DNA, the CDR3 is TGTGCCAGCAGTGGAACAGGGTCAGGGGCCAACGTCCTGACTTTC.

The CDR3 bases are TGTGCCAGCAGCTCTGACAGGGGTGGGAGAACTGAAGCTTTCTTT. This encodes CASSSDRGGRTEAFF. The chain carries TRBV5-4 and TRBJ1-1, with 8 bases identical to TRBD1. The CDR3 length is 15 residues. V trimming: 3 bases; J trimming: 5 bases; junction bases outside the gene matches: 9. The germline V gene has CDR1 SGHNT and CDR2 YYREEE (reference sequence).

This chain connects TRBV7-8 to TRBJ2-5; D is perhaps TRBD1 (5 bases). The germline CDR1 and CDR2 sequences are SGHVS and FQNEAQ. The CDR3 runs to 16 residues. V was cut by 5 bases and J by 1 base, with 17 bases left in between. CDR3 DNA sequence: TGTGCCAGCAGCGTCCGTGGACAAGGGTTCCAAGAGACCCAGTACTTC. Translation: CASSVRGQGFQETQYF.

This chain joins TRBV9 and TRBJ2-7; D call uncertain. Germline CDR1 is SGDLS and CDR2 is YYNGEE. The V end lost 4 bases, the J end lost 5 bases, and 10 bases lay between the germline ends. CDR3 length: 12 residues. The DNA for the CDR3 is TGTGCCAGCAGCATAGAAGGGAACGAGCAGTACTTC. Translating it yields CASSIEGNEQYF.

This clonotype was recorded only once. V usage is TRBV6-4 and J usage is TRBJ2-3, with D possibly TRBD1 on 6 matching bases. Looked up from germline, CDR1 is MRHNA and CDR2 is SNTAGT. The CDR3 is 14 amino acids. The ends were cut back, 2 bases at V and 3 bases at J, with 9 bases in the middle. The DNA for the CDR3 is TGTGCCAGCAGTGACCACCAGGGGACAGATACGCAGTATTTT. Translation gives CASSDHQGTDTQYF.

This chain joins TRBV7-6 and TRBJ1-1, with a possible D match to TRBD1 (6 bases). V dropped 5 bases and J dropped 8 bases, with 21 bases sitting between them. The germline V gene encodes CDR1 SGHVS and CDR2 FNYEAQ. The CDR3 spans 15 residues. The CDR3 DNA is TGTGCCAGCAGCCCATTGGCGGGGGCGGAAACAGAAGCTTTCTTT. Its protein product is CASSPLAGAETEAFF.

DNA of the CDR3: TGTGCCAGCAGTTGGACTAACATCTACAATGAGCAGTTCTTC. Translation: CASSWTNIYNEQFF. The chain is built from TRBV12-3 or TRBV12-4 and TRBJ2-1; a possible D gene is TRBD2 (6 bases). Trimming took 4 bases from V and 3 from J, leaving 10 bases between them. CDR3 length: 14 amino acids.

The chain employs TRBV3-1 and TRBJ2-2; D remains unclear. Germline loops: CDR1 LGHDT, CDR2 YNNKEL (reference sequence). CDR3 length: 13 residues. V gave up 3 bases and J gave up 7 bases, with 9 bases separating them. The CDR3 bases are TGTGCCAGCAGCCACCAGTCTCACGGGGAGCTGTTTTTT. Protein: CASSHQSHGELFF.

This clonotype was recorded a few times. This sequence joins TRBV12-3 or TRBV12-4 and TRBJ1-1; D remains unclear. V was cut by 9 bases and J by 0 bases, with 14 bases left in between. The CDR3 totals 14 residues. As DNA, the CDR3 is TGTGCCAGTAGTATCTCGGGTATGAACACTGAAGCTTTCTTT. Its translation is CASSISGMNTEAFF.

This chain uses TRBV9 with TRBJ2-2; D is ambiguous. The CDR3 contains 16 residues. Per germline, CDR1 SGDLS and CDR2 YYNGEE. V lost 0 bases and J 6 bases, leaving 15 bases between the germline ends. The CDR3 sequence is CASSVAQRYKAGELFF. CDR3 nucleotides: TGTGCCAGCAGCGTAGCTCAGCGTTATAAGGCCGGGGAGCTGTTTTTT.

The rearrangement uses TRBV3-1 and TRBJ1-2; perhaps TRBD1 as D (6 bases). The CDR3 covers 14 residues. Germline CDR1 and CDR2: LGHDT and YNNKEL (reference sequence). With 6 bases removed from V and 0 bases from J, the gap between germline ends came to 11 bases. CDR3 nucleotides: TGTGCCAGCAGTCGACAGGCGGCTAACTATGGCTACACCTTC. It yields the protein CASSRQAANYGYTF. The full variable domain, its missing parts supplied by reference TRBV3-1 and TRBJ1-2, is DTAVSQTPKYLVTQMGNDKSIKCEQNLGHDTMYWYKQDSKKFLKIMFSYNNKELIINETVPNRFSPKSPDKAHLNLHINSLELGDSAVYFCASSRQAANYGYTFGSGTRLTVV.

This clonotype appeared a few times. This chain uses TRBV20-1 with TRBJ2-1; D is perhaps TRBD2 (6 bases). The CDR3 is 14 residues long. Germline V gene data show CDR1 as DFQATT and CDR2 as SNEGSKA (reference sequence). The V end was cut by 2 bases, the J end by 4 bases, with 12 bases between. CDR3 DNA: TGCAGTGCTAGACTGGGCCGGGGGTACAATGAGCAGTTCTTC. Amino acid sequence: CSARLGRGYNEQFF.

This clonotype has only a few counts. The rearrangement uses TRBV7-9 and TRBJ2-3; 7 nucleotides agree with TRBD2. The CDR3 has 15 residues. Unmatched junction bases numbered 7, after V lost 3 bases and J lost 4 bases. CDR1 and CDR2 from the germline V gene are SEHNR and FQNEAQ (reference sequence). CDR3 DNA sequence: TGTGCCAGCAGCTTCGGGGGGAATTCGCCAGATACGCAGTATTTT. This gives the protein CASSFGGNSPDTQYF.

The chain carries TRBV12-3 or TRBV12-4 and TRBJ2-3; weak D call: TRBD2 (5 bases). This CDR3 contains 16 residues. Trimming stripped 5 bases from V and 4 bases from J, with 19 bases between. Written as DNA, the CDR3 is TGTGCCAGCAGTCATTATTCGCCCTCGCGGGCAGATACGCAGTATTTT. This encodes CASSHYSPSRADTQYF.

The J gene is TRBJ2-2, the V gene TRBV7-6; 15 nucleotides match TRBD2. This CDR3 spans 19 amino acids. Trimming at V came to 5 bases and at J to 4 bases, leaving 11 bases not matched to a gene. Looked up from germline, CDR1 is SGHVS and CDR2 is FNYEAQ. CDR3 in DNA: TGTGCCAGCAGCCCAGCCGTCGGACTAGCGGGAGGGCCCACCGGGGAGCTGTTTTTT. This gives the protein CASSPAVGLAGGPTGELFF.

This clonotype was observed a handful of times. The V call is TRBV12-3 or TRBV12-4, the J call TRBJ1-1; possibly TRBD1 for D (6 bases). The CDR3 length is 12 residues. V lost 6 bases and J lost 11, with 16 bases in between. The CDR3 DNA follows: TGTGCCAGCAGAGAGAGGGGGATTGGGGCTTTCTTT. Translating it yields CASRERGIGAFF.

The V gene is TRBV6-5, the J gene TRBJ2-1, with D perhaps being TRBD1 or TRBD2 (5 bases each). V lost 5 bases and J 6 bases, leaving 17 bases between the germline ends. The CDR3 runs to 15 residues. CDR1 MNHEY and CDR2 SVGAGI come from the germline V gene. DNA of the CDR3: TGTGCCAGCAGTCATATCCGAGGGGTTGCCAATGAGCAGTTCTTC. It is translated as CASSHIRGVANEQFF.

The rearrangement joins TRBV6-2 or TRBV6-3 to TRBJ2-1; maybe TRBD1 (6 bases). The CDR3 extends over 14 amino acids. V was shortened by 3 bases and J by 6 bases, with 12 bases between the two germline ends. The germline V gene has CDR1 MNHEY and CDR2 SVGEGT. The CDR3 spells CASSYVTRGNEQFF. The CDR3 DNA reads as TGTGCCAGCAGTTATGTGACCAGGGGCAATGAGCAGTTCTTC.